The 18 T cell receptor beta chains presented below share a single source sample, sequenced in a study of control samples from healthy donors and cancer patients. Assay: immunoSEQ multiplex PCR; the TCRdb copy retains only in-frame clones and omits some. The sample has 95,000 to 100,000 clones, approximately 90% seen once. The sample comprised blood. These TCRs come from a man under 40 in good health.

The chain links TRBV11-2 to TRBJ1-2; D is perhaps TRBD1 (5 bases). The CDR3 is made up of 15 amino acids. Germline CDR1 SGHAT, CDR2 FQNNGV. Trimming removed 0 bases from V and 4 bases from J, with 12 bases in between. CDR3 in amino acids: CASSLEGRGAYGYTF. CDR3 in DNA: TGTGCCAGCAGCTTAGAGGGAAGGGGCGCCTATGGCTACACCTTC.

The chain carries TRBV5-5 and TRBJ2-1, with D maybe TRBD1 (5 bases). Germline CDR1 reads SGHKS; CDR2 reads YYEKEE (reference sequence). V was cut by 0 bases and J by 9 bases, with 13 bases left in between. The CDR3 runs 14 residues. The DNA of the CDR3 is TGTGCCAGCAGCTTGGATCTGTGGCAGGGTGAGCAGTTCTTC. It encodes CASSLDLWQGEQFF.

The J gene is TRBJ2-7, the V gene TRBV11-3; D unclear. V lost 5 bases, J lost 6 bases, and 14 bases lay in between. The CDR3 has 13 amino acids. The germline CDR1 and CDR2 sequences are SGHNT and YENEEA. For the CDR3, the DNA is TGTGCCAGCAGCCCAGACACCTACAGCGAGCAGTACTTC. Residues: CASSPDTYSEQYF.

This rearrangement joins TRBV7-2 to TRBJ1-2, with 9 nucleotides matching TRBD1. This CDR3 spans 13 amino acids. Germline lookup yields CDR1 SGHTA and CDR2 FQGNSA. V was clipped by 6 bases and J by 8 bases; unmatched bases: 7. The CDR3 is CASRLQGAEGYTF. The CDR3 region has the DNA TGTGCCAGCAGGCTACAGGGGGCGGAGGGCTACACCTTC.

The chain combines TRBV14 with TRBJ1-2; no firm D call. The germline CDR1 and CDR2 sequences are SGHDN and FVKESK. Trimming took 4 bases from V and 7 from J, leaving 7 bases between them. CDR3 length: 11 amino acids. This CDR3 is CASSREGGYTF. DNA for the CDR3: TGTGCCAGCAGCCGTGAGGGTGGCTACACCTTC.

The chain has TRBV4-1 and TRBJ1-1; D might be TRBD1 (5 bases). V dropped 2 bases and J dropped 1 base, with 11 bases sitting between them. CDR1 is MGHRA, CDR2 YSYEKL, per germline. This CDR3 spans 15 amino acids. The CDR3 loop is CASSQTSRANTEAFF. CDR3 nucleotide sequence: TGCGCCAGCAGCCAAACTAGCAGGGCGAACACTGAAGCTTTCTTT.

V usage is TRBV15 and J usage is TRBJ2-7; D is possibly TRBD2 (5 bases). Trimming shortened V by 0 bases and J by 1 base, and 13 bases separated the two germline ends. The CDR3 is made up of 16 amino acids. Germline V lookup: CDR1 LNHNV, CDR2 YYDKDF (reference sequence). CDR3 sequence reads: CATSRDQRLPSYEQYF. Here the CDR3 DNA reads TGTGCCACCAGCAGAGATCAGCGGCTACCATCCTACGAGCAGTACTTC.

The CDR3 nucleotides are TGTGCCAGCAGCCAACCGGGACTAGCGGGGGGAAGCACAGATACGCAGTATTTT. Encoded protein: CASSQPGLAGGSTDTQYF. The genes are TRBV4-2 and TRBJ2-3; 15 bases match TRBD2. Germline V gene data show CDR1 as LGHNA and CDR2 as YNFKEQ. The CDR3 contains 18 residues. J gave up 0 bases and V 2 bases, and 3 bases lay outside the gene matches.

J is TRBJ2-2 and V is TRBV24-1; either TRBD1 or TRBD2 may fit D (6 bases each). The germline V and J ends were trimmed by 5 bases and 0 bases, with 18 bases remaining between them. The CDR3 runs to 18 residues. Germline-derived CDR1 and CDR2 are KGHDR and SFDVKD. The CDR3 DNA is TGTGCCACCAGTGGAGGAGCGAGGGGGGTAGCGAACACCGGGGAGCTGTTTTTT. Protein sequence: CATSGGARGVANTGELFF.

A remark on this clone: Other DNA sequences from this sample encode an identical CDR3 as well. The CDR3 DNA sequence: TGTGCCAGCAGCCTGGGGCCCCTCACTGAAGCTTTCTTT. The encoded protein is CASSLGPLTEAFF. The rearrangement links TRBV3-1 (or the pseudogene TRBV3-2) to TRBJ1-1; maybe TRBD1 (5 bases). Germline CDR1 and CDR2: LGHDT and YNNKEL (reference sequence). With 4 bases removed from V and 4 bases from J, the gap between germline ends came to 10 bases. This CDR3 comprises 13 residues.

The chain employs TRBV24-1 and TRBJ2-3, with a tentative D call TRBD2 (6 bases). Germline V gene data show CDR1 as KGHDR and CDR2 as SFDVKD. CDR3 length: 15 residues. V was clipped by 4 bases and J by 2 bases, with 12 bases between them. Written as DNA, the CDR3 is TGTGCCACCAGTGAGGCGGGGAGAGCCACAGATACGCAGTATTTT. Translation: CATSEAGRATDTQYF.

The genes are TRBV7-2 and TRBJ1-2; D may be TRBD1 (6 bases). The CDR3 length is 13 residues. The ends were cut back, 3 bases at V and 8 bases at J, with 13 bases in the middle. Germline CDR1 SGHTA, CDR2 FQGNSA. The CDR3 reads CASSFTQGRGYTF. In DNA, the CDR3 is TGTGCCAGCAGCTTCACTCAGGGGAGGGGCTACACCTTC.

This rearrangement joins TRBV7-6 to TRBJ2-2, with 14 bases aligning to TRBD2. The CDR3 is made up of 18 amino acids. Looked up from germline, CDR1 is SGHVS and CDR2 is FNYEAQ. The junction had 5 bases not matched to a gene; V was cut back by 5 bases and J by 0 bases. In DNA form, the CDR3 reads TGTGCCAGCAGCCAGGGACTAGCGGGGGCGACGAACACCGGGGAGCTGTTTTTT. Amino acids: CASSQGLAGATNTGELFF.

The chain carries TRBV19 and TRBJ2-1; 8 bases line up with TRBD2. The ends lost 5 bases at V and 0 bases at J; junction bases unmatched: 6. Germline V gene sequence: CDR1 LNHDA, CDR2 SQIVND (reference sequence). The CDR3 consists of 16 residues. CDR3 residues: CASSSSGGGSYNEQFF. DNA for the CDR3: TGTGCCAGTAGTTCGAGCGGGGGAGGCTCCTACAATGAGCAGTTCTTC.

The V gene is TRBV7-2, the J gene TRBJ2-4, with D unclear. Trimming pared 3 bases from V and 0 bases from J, leaving 12 bases between. This CDR3 contains 16 residues. CDR1 is SGHTA, CDR2 FQGNSA, per germline. CDR3 nucleotides: TGTGCCAGCAGCTTTACCGGTGGCCTAGCCAAAAACATTCAGTACTTC. Translated: CASSFTGGLAKNIQYF.

This chain links TRBV7-9 with TRBJ2-2; weak D call: TRBD1 (5 bases). The germline V gene encodes CDR1 SEHNR and CDR2 FQNEAQ (reference sequence). Trimming stripped 5 bases from V and 0 bases from J, with 10 bases between. The CDR3 has 15 residues. The CDR3 is CASSKTGSNTGELFF. In DNA form, the CDR3 reads TGTGCCAGCAGCAAAACAGGTTCGAACACCGGGGAGCTGTTTTTT.

The chain couples TRBV6-6 to TRBJ2-5, with D possibly being TRBD2 (5 bases). From germline, CDR1 is MNHNY and CDR2 SVGAGI (reference sequence). Trimming took 5 bases from V and 2 from J, leaving 9 bases between them. CDR3 length: 13 residues. The CDR3 region has the DNA TGTGCCAGCAGTCCCCGGGGACAAGAGACCCAGTACTTC. The encoded protein is CASSPRGQETQYF.

J is TRBJ2-1 and V is TRBV5-4; 7 bases fit TRBD2. V was clipped by 4 bases and J by 4 bases; unmatched bases: 8. The germline V gene encodes CDR1 SGHNT and CDR2 YYREEE (reference sequence). CDR3 length: 15 residues. CDR3 sequence (DNA): TGTGCCAGCAGCGGGAGAAGCGGGATTTACAATGAGCAGTTCTTC. Its translation is CASSGRSGIYNEQFF.